The sequence of this T cell receptor (beta chain) was determined in a study of CD8 T cells in ankylosing spondylitis. Study-wide points: In ankylosing spondylitis patients, matched synovial fluid reportedly showed significant enrichment of disease-linked clones. In ankylosing spondylitis blood, a motif of about 8 highly homologous TCR beta variants appeared characteristic. Earlier studies detected some motif variants in reactive arthritis synovial fluid and blood.

The table lists this clonotype with a few counts. Its matching antigen is unknown. Making the TCR beta libraries involved quantitative 5'-RACE with molecular barcodes. A single record per CDR3 protein comes from TCRdb applying MiXCR to the 5' RACE reads. The repertoire has approximately 300,000 distinct CDR3 sequences, roughly 20% of them found once; the top ten carry about 4%. This TCR derives from a female donor with ankylosing spondylitis or in good health (not recorded which). Sequencing was performed on blood, either unsorted or a sorted T cell fraction (not recorded which).

The CDR3 DNA sequence: TGTGCCAGCAGCCCACCCAGCTTTACTAGCGGGACCTACAATGAGCAGTTCTTC. Its protein is CASSPPSFTSGTYNEQFF. The genes are TRBV11-1 and TRBJ2-1; 10 bases map to TRBD2. Germline values: CDR1 SGHAT, CDR2 FQDESV (reference sequence). V lost 5 bases, J lost 2 bases, and 12 bases stayed unmatched. The CDR3 length is 18 residues.